This TCR beta chain originates from a study of beta chain features in type 1 diabetes. Study outcomes and limitations: Within each of all four CD4+ subsets, Type 1 diabetes patients had TCRB CDR3s that were moderately but significantly shorter. In comparison with healthy donors, patients had naive, central memory and Treg TCRB repertoires that appeared more similar.

In its sample, this clone was seen many times. The antigen is unknown. V was pared by 3 bases and J by 5 bases, with 4 bases of the junction left unmatched. Looked up from germline, CDR1 is SQVTM and CDR2 is ANQGSEA. The CDR3 is 14 residues long. Sequenced material consisted of expressed TCRB transcripts (all of the isolated RNA was reverse transcribed). The method was immunoSEQ multiplex PCR; TCRdb's version includes in-frame clones alone and lacks a portion of them. The sample has about 160,000 clones, about 8.3% seen once. The receptor was isolated from a woman between 18 and 29 years old with type 1 diabetes. The material sequenced was central memory CD4+ T cells from blood. The chain couples TRBV29-1 to TRBJ2-7; 13 nucleotides align to TRBD2. The chain's CDR3 is CSVDPGTSGNEQYF. CDR3 DNA sequence: TGCAGCGTTGACCCCGGGACTAGCGGGAACGAGCAGTACTTC.